This T cell receptor (beta chain) was captured in a study of T cells after posttransplantation cyclophosphamide. The study's findings and limits: Later post-transplant blood repertoires were often dominated by donor CD8+ memory clones. Skin or GI-infiltrating T cells shared few TRB sequences with blood.

Cyclophosphamide on days +3 and +4 followed busulfan-fludarabine conditioning and a marrow graft. The CDR3 loop spans 16 amino acids. The germline V gene has CDR1 KGHSH and CDR2 LQKENI. Trimming cost V 3 bases and J 0 bases, with 9 bases left between them. Profiled with immunoSEQ multiplex PCR; TCRdb holds only in-frame clones, not every one. The data show under 50,000 clones, with 80% to 95% seen just once and roughly 2.5% held by the top ten. Points on this clone: The antigen remains undetermined.

The starting material was PBMCs, obtained around 58 days after allogeneic stem cell transplant with posttransplant cyclophosphamide. The chain recombines TRBV18 with TRBJ2-6; tentatively, D is TRBD1 (5 bases). This TCR came from a male patient in his sixties who received an allogeneic stem cell transplant from a related donor and was CMV-positive. Part of the T cells may come from the graft donor. CDR3 sequence: CASSPREPSGANVLTF. As DNA, the CDR3 is TGTGCCAGCTCACCCAGGGAACCCTCTGGGGCCAACGTCCTGACTTTC.